The rows below give T cell receptor beta chains drawn from one sample of a study of control samples from healthy donors and cancer patients. Some clones are missing from TCRdb's copy, which holds only in-frame ones; the method was immunoSEQ multiplex PCR. The sample consists of fewer than 500,000 clones, roughly 90% of them appearing once. The source material was PBMCs. Source of these receptors: a man aged 40-49 years with head and neck cancer. The CDR3 runs from the conserved cysteine through the conserved F or W. Fields, in order: clone size, V gene, J gene, D gene, CDR3 protein, CDR3 DNA. A D gene is named only where the DNA matches it firmly. Not all rows give a size; the values are once, few, many and, for expanded clones, a class.

>.|TRBV20-1|TRBJ1-1|.
CSASEFADGEAFF
TGCAGTGCTAGTGAATTTGCGGACGGAGAAGCTTTCTTT
>.|TRBV11-2|TRBJ1-6|TRBD1
CASSLGGQGNSPLHF
TGTGCCAGCAGCTTAGGGGGACAGGGCAATTCACCCCTCCACTTT
>.|TRBV27|TRBJ1-2|TRBD1
CASSRNRGGVNLNSYTF
TGTGCCAGCAGCCGGAACAGAGGGGGCGTTAATCTCAACAGCTACACCTTC
>.|TRBV5-1|TRBJ2-7|.
CASSPDSPYEQYF
TGCGCCAGCAGCCCCGACAGCCCCTACGAGCAGTACTTC
>.|TRBV3-1/TRBV3-2|TRBJ2-7|.
CASSQDYLVAGRQYF
TGTGCCAGCAGCCAAGATTATCTTGTGGCGGGAAGGCAGTACTTC
>.|TRBV4-3|TRBJ1-4|.
CASGRSPNEKLFF
TGCGCCAGCGGAAGGAGCCCTAATGAAAAACTGTTTTTT
>.|TRBV28|TRBJ2-5|TRBD2
CASLTSGSRRETQYF
TGTGCCAGCCTGACTAGCGGGAGTAGGCGGGAGACCCAGTACTTC
>once|TRBV28|TRBJ1-6|.
CASSQDISPLHF
TGTGCCAGCAGTCAGGACATTTCACCCCTCCACTTT
>.|TRBV5-4|TRBJ1-6|TRBD1
CASSLAGTVRNSPLHF
TGTGCCAGCAGCTTGGCCGGGACAGTTAGAAATTCACCCCTCCACTTT
>.|TRBV19|TRBJ1-1|.
CAIQGNTEAFF
TGTGCCATCCAAGGGAACACTGAAGCTTTCTTT
>.|TRBV19|TRBJ2-1|TRBD1
CASSNPRDRGLNEQFF
TGTGCCAGTAGTAACCCCCGGGACAGGGGGCTTAATGAGCAGTTCTTC
>.|TRBV5-1|TRBJ1-1|.
CASSLAGHFEAFF
TGCGCCAGCAGCTTGGCGGGACACTTTGAAGCTTTCTTT
>.|TRBV25-1|TRBJ2-7|.
CATLPGGARSYEQYF
TGTGCCACCCTACCCGGGGGTGCTAGGTCCTACGAGCAGTACTTC
>.|TRBV9|TRBJ1-2|.
CASSPQNYGYTF
TGTGCCAGCAGCCCACAGAACTATGGCTACACCTTC
>.|TRBV9|TRBJ2-3|.
CASTDTGGTDTQYF
TGTGCCAGCACTGACACCGGAGGGACAGATACGCAGTATTTT
>.|TRBV29-1|TRBJ2-2|TRBD1
CSSGTANTGELFF
TGCAGCTCGGGGACAGCCAACACCGGGGAGCTGTTTTTT
>.|TRBV19|TRBJ2-3|.
CASSIEGVSTDTQYF
TGTGCCAGTAGTATAGAAGGGGTCTCCACAGATACGCAGTATTTT
>.|TRBV4-1|TRBJ1-3|TRBD1
CASSPGTGGTSSGNTIYF
TGCGCCAGCAGCCCCGGGACAGGGGGAACGAGCTCTGGAAACACCATATATTTT
>.|TRBV19|TRBJ2-7|.
CASSIEGASWDEQYF
TGTGCCAGTAGTATAGAGGGGGCGTCTTGGGACGAGCAGTACTTC
>.|TRBV12-5|TRBJ1-4|.
CASGLVLFPEGAHNEKLFF
TGTGCTAGTGGTTTGGTATTGTTTCCCGAAGGGGCACATAATGAAAAACTGTTTTTT
>.|TRBV27|TRBJ2-1|TRBD2
CASSLTSRSGINEQFF
TGTGCCAGCAGTTTGACTAGCAGAAGCGGTATCAATGAGCAGTTCTTC
>.|TRBV6-5|TRBJ1-4|.
CATTERPREKLFF
TGTGCCACAACAGAAAGGCCGAGGGAAAAACTGTTTTTT
>.|TRBV30|TRBJ1-1|.
CAWSRGQWNTEAFF
TGTGCCTGGAGTAGAGGACAGTGGAACACTGAAGCTTTCTTT
>.|TRBV19|TRBJ2-1|TRBD1
CASSILGTGSNEQFF
TGTGCCAGTAGTATCCTCGGGACAGGTTCCAATGAGCAGTTCTTC
>.|TRBV7-3|TRBJ2-1|TRBD2
CASRASGANEQFF
TGTGCCAGCAGGGCTAGCGGGGCCAATGAGCAGTTCTTC
>.|TRBV6-5|TRBJ1-5|.
CASSYYSNQPQHF
TGTGCCAGCAGTTATTATAGCAATCAGCCCCAGCATTTT
>once|TRBV6-6|TRBJ2-1|TRBD2
CASSHTGPGLAVNEQFF
TGTGCCAGCAGTCATACTGGTCCGGGACTAGCAGTCAATGAGCAGTTCTTC
>.|TRBV28|TRBJ2-7|TRBD1
CASSLIPTGGRYEQYF
TGTGCCAGCAGTTTAATCCCGACAGGGGGCCGCTACGAGCAGTACTTC
>.|TRBV6-6|TRBJ1-4|TRBD1
CASRRDSSTNEKLFF
TGTGCCAGCAGAAGGGACAGTTCAACTAATGAAAAACTGTTTTTT
>.|TRBV5-5|TRBJ2-3|TRBD2
CASSGGTSGTDTQYF
TGTGCCAGCAGCGGCGGGACTAGCGGCACAGATACGCAGTATTTT
>.|TRBV15|TRBJ2-2|.
CATSRVPIGTTGELFF
TGTGCCACCAGCAGGGTCCCGATTGGGACCACCGGGGAGCTGTTTTTT
>once|TRBV6-5|TRBJ2-7|TRBD2
CASSGGVKILQYF
TGTGCCAGCAGCGGGGGGGTCAAGATATTGCAGTACTTC
>.|TRBV5-1|TRBJ2-7|.
CASSPPDPAGYEQYF
TGCGCCAGCAGCCCCCCAGACCCAGCGGGCTACGAGCAGTACTTC
>.|TRBV3-1/TRBV3-2|TRBJ2-7|.
CASSQDYERPYEQYF
TGTGCCAGCAGCCAAGATTATGAGCGCCCCTACGAGCAGTACTTC
>.|TRBV5-1|TRBJ2-5|TRBD1
CASSLGTGQEETQYF
TGCGCCAGCAGCCTCGGGACAGGGCAGGAAGAGACCCAGTACTTC
>few|TRBV5-1|TRBJ1-1|TRBD1
CASRTQGANTEAFF
TGCGCCAGCAGGACACAGGGGGCCAACACTGAAGCTTTCTTT
>.|TRBV27|TRBJ1-6|.
CASRRDTSSYNSPLHF
TGTGCCAGCAGGCGGGACACTAGCTCCTATAATTCACCCCTCCACTTT
>few|TRBV4-3|TRBJ2-3|TRBD1
CASSQGDRTFTDTQYF
TGCGCCAGCAGCCAGGGGGACAGGACCTTCACAGATACGCAGTATTTT
>.|TRBV2|TRBJ2-1|TRBD2
CAYRRTSGDVTSYNEQFF
TGTGCCTACCGAAGGACTAGCGGGGACGTTACCTCCTACAATGAGCAGTTCTTC
>.|TRBV4-2|TRBJ1-6|.
CASSQDGEGGNSPLHF
TGTGCCAGCAGCCAAGATGGGGAGGGAGGGAATTCACCCCTCCACTTT
>once|TRBV15|TRBJ1-2|.
CATSRDRQSGGYTF
TGTGCCACCAGCAGAGATCGGCAGTCCGGGGGCTACACCTTC
>.|TRBV28|TRBJ1-2|TRBD1
CASSFSDRAQNYGYTF
TGTGCCAGCAGTTTCTCCGACAGGGCCCAAAACTATGGCTACACCTTC
>.|TRBV5-1|TRBJ2-7|TRBD1
CASSLEVAGGFSYEQYF
TGCGCCAGCAGCTTGGAAGTGGCAGGGGGCTTCTCCTACGAGCAGTACTTC